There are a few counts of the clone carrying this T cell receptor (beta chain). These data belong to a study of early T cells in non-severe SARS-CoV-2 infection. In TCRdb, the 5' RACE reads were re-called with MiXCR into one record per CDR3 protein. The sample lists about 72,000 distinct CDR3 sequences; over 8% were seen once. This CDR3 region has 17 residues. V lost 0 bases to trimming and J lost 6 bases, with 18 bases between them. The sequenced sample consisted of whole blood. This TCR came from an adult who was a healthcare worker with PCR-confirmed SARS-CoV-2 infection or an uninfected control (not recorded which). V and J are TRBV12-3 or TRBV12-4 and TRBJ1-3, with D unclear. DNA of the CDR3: TGTGCCAGCAGTTTAGCAATGGTATCGACGGCAGAAAACACCATATATTTT. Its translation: CASSLAMVSTAENTIYF.